The following is a T cell receptor (beta chain) sequence with its context. Repertoires were generated with immunoSEQ multiplex PCR, while TCRdb's copy carries only in-frame clones and drops some. The sample holds 15,000 to 20,000 clones, 65% to 85% seen once. The data derive from a study of CD4+ T cells in melanoma. Deletions cut 1 base from V and 6 bases from J, with 14 bases between. The CDR3 is 15 residues long. Germline lookup yields CDR1 MNHNS and CDR2 SASEGT. Sequences were obtained from cells from a culture (not recorded whether cultured in vitro). The V gene is TRBV6-1, the J gene TRBJ2-3; maybe TRBD2 (7 bases). The receptor comes from a human donor with melanoma. In nucleotides, the CDR3 is TGTGCCAGCAGTGAAGTGTGGGGGGGCCTCGATACGCAGTATTTT. Protein product: CASSEVWGGLDTQYF.